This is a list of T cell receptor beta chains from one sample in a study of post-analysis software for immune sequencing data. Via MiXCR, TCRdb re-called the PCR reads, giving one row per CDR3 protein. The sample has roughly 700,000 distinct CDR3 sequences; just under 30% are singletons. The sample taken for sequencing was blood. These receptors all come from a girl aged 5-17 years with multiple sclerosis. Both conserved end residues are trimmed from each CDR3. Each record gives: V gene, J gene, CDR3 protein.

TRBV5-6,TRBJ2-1,ASSLNRYNEQF
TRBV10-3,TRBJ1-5,AGRGHKDQPQH
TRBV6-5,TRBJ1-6,ASSRGTELYSPLH
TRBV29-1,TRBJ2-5,SVGGQQETQY
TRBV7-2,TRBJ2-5,ASSGTGGRGETQY
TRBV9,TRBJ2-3,ASSVEAQGADTQY
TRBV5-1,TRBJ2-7,ASSRASVSYEQY
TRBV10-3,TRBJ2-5,AISVGAAQETQY
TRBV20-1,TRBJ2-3,RASFRLAPTDTQY
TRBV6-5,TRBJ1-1,ASSYSGRNTEAF
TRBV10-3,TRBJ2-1,AISDRDKYNEQF
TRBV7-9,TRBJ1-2,ASSLLQGGDYGYT
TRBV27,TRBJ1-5,ASSRREGNQPQH
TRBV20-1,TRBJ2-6,SAKPTGSGANVLT
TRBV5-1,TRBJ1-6,ASSGPGSGNSPLH
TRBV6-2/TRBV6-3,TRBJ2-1,ASSTQSSGRVHEQF
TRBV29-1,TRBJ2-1,SGGTSRCDEQF
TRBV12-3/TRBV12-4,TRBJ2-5,ASTTTSGETQY
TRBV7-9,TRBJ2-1,ASSPRLTSAYNEQF
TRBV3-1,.,ASSQGLIYEQY
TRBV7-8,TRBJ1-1,ASSLESVNTEAF
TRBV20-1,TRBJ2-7,SARARLSYEQY
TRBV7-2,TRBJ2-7,ASSLAGDYEQY
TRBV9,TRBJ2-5,ASSGDRAWETQY
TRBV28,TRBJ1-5,ASSLGTGGRWQPQH
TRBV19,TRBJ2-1,ASSILAGGPKNEQF
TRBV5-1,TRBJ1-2,ASSSINTGTGITGYT
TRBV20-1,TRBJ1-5,SARGQGAEQPQH
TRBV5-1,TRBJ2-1,ASSLALTSGYNEQF
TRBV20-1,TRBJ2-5,SARDPMKSGLQETQY
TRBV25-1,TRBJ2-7,AGSDLGGGLYEQY
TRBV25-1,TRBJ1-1,ASSEYRGTHPNTEAF
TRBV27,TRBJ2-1,ASSFPGLPSVENEQF
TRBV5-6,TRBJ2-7,ASSFSGQGASVEQY
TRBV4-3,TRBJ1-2,ASSQERGLGPGGT
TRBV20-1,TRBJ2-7,SAEPPGRGYEQY
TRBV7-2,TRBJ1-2,ASSGEVSLYGYT
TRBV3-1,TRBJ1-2,ASSQDWQGHGYT
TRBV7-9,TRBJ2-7,ASSGTGTPLEQY
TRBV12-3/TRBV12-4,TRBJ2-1,ASSPGEGFGSEQF
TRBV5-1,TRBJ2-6,ASSLERRGIGGANVLT
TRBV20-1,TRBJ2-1,SARAPGAVNEQF
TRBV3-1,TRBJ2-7,ASSGPYEQY
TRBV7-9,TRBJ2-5,ASTGGASRETQY